A single TCR beta chain is shown here with its context. Its cognate antigen is unknown. CDR1 is SGDLS and CDR2 is YYNGEE in the germline V gene. V was clipped by 0 bases and J by 1 base; unmatched bases: 4. The CDR3 runs to 17 residues. The sample originates from a study of cytomegalovirus exposure and HLA in healthy donors. Study-wide background: There were 75 million to 95 million unique TCRs (from HLA-typed donors) in an early data release.

Study-level findings and limits: Donor immune exposure was known only as CMV serostatus. Presence/absence analyses assumed roughly uniform sequencing depth across donors.

PCR primers comprised 60 Vbeta and 13 Jbeta primers. Authors' data handling: It was a later analysis that counted 75 million to 90 million unique TCR beta chains, of which some 10 million were shared. Here immunoSEQ multiplex PCR was the method, and the copy in TCRdb shows in-frame clones only, minus some. The V and J calls and clone size come from that table; D and trimming were worked out from the DNA. This sample carries more than 150,000 clones, about three quarters of them seen once, and the ten largest clones take about 14%. The receptor was derived from a man in his forties or fifties in good health and CMV-seropositive. The specimen sequenced was PBMCs. The rearrangement uses TRBV9 and TRBJ2-2, with 9 bases fitting TRBD2. The CDR3 DNA reads as TGTGCCAGCAGCGTAGCAACTAGCGGGTGGAACACCGGGGAGCTGTTTTTT. Protein sequence: CASSVATSGWNTGELFF.